This T cell receptor (beta chain) was found in a study of cytomegalovirus exposure and HLA in healthy donors. Whole-study context: In a later analysis, it was reported that the 120 or so validation repertoires had been produced on the same platform as the 690 or so repertoires belonging to the first cohort. Study-level points and caveats: The study flagged some 170 TCR beta chains as cytomegalovirus-associated. According to a subsequent analysis, TCR clusters identified in the first cohort showed a tendency to co-occur across the 100 to 150 validation repertoires.

To note about this clone: Its antigen is still unknown.

This CDR3 is 15 amino acids long. Germline CDR1 is MNHEY and CDR2 is SMNVEV (reference sequence). V dropped 6 bases and J dropped 4; count of bases not matched to a gene: 9. The method was immunoSEQ multiplex PCR; TCRdb's version includes in-frame clones alone and lacks a portion of them. The data show around 300,000 clones, 70% to 90% seen once. The roughly 120-subject validation cohort, separate from the 666-subject first cohort, included the donors. Source material: PBMCs. This clonotype originated in a woman between 18 and 29 years old in good health and CMV-seronegative. The gene calls are TRBV27 and TRBJ2-5; 9 bases match TRBD1. CDR3 coding DNA: TGTGCCAGCAGCCAATACAGGGGGCTACGAGAGACCCAGTACTTC. This encodes CASSQYRGLRETQYF.